The 17 T cell receptor beta chains below were found in one sample sequenced in a study of control samples from healthy donors and cancer patients. TCRdb keeps only in-frame clones here, not all; method: immunoSEQ multiplex PCR. The sample shows approximately 50,000 clones, approximately 87% of them seen only once. The source material was PBMCs. These receptors were obtained from a woman between 55 and 75 years old with lung cancer.

The chain employs TRBV9 and TRBJ2-1; unclear D gene. The CDR3 length is 14 residues. Germline assignment: CDR1 SGDLS and CDR2 YYNGEE. With 3 bases removed from V and 0 bases from J, the gap between germline ends came to 7 bases. As DNA, the CDR3 is TGTGCCAGCAGCGCGGAAGGCTCCTACAATGAGCAGTTCTTC. This codes for CASSAEGSYNEQFF.

This chain links TRBV24-1 with TRBJ2-3; TRBD2 is a possible D gene (5 bases). There are 16 residues in the CDR3. V was trimmed by 6 bases and J by 1 base, leaving 16 bases between them. CDR1 KGHDR and CDR2 SFDVKD come from the germline V gene. CDR3 sequence reads: CATSSWGMEGTDTQYF. The CDR3, as DNA: TGTGCCACCAGTAGTTGGGGAATGGAGGGCACAGATACGCAGTATTTT.

The CDR3 here is CASSPGRFVTEAFF. The CDR3 coding sequence is TGTGCCAGCAGCCCAGGACGGTTCGTCACTGAAGCTTTCTTT. The genes are TRBV3-1 (or the pseudogene TRBV3-2) and TRBJ1-1; no clear D gene. Germline V lookup: CDR1 LGHDT, CDR2 YNNKEL (reference sequence). V gave up 4 bases and J gave up 4 bases, with 13 bases separating them. CDR3 length: 14 amino acids.

The chain uses TRBV4-1 and TRBJ1-2; D is unresolved. This CDR3 spans 14 amino acids. Germline V CDR1 and CDR2: MGHRA, YSYEKL. V dropped 1 base and J dropped 5 bases, with 11 bases sitting between them. Here the CDR3 DNA reads TGCGCCAGCAGCCAAGGGTCGGGGTTTTATGGCTACACCTTC. Amino acid sequence: CASSQGSGFYGYTF.

The chain carries TRBV5-1 and TRBJ2-5, with D maybe TRBD1 (5 bases). The germline V and J ends were trimmed by 0 bases and 4 bases, with 13 bases remaining between them. The V gene's germline CDR1 is SGHRS and CDR2 YFSETQ. This CDR3 spans 15 amino acids. In DNA form, the CDR3 reads TGCGCCAGCAGCTTGGTCGGGTTAGGGGCAGAGACCCAGTACTTC. This codes for CASSLVGLGAETQYF. Based on the CDR3 plus reference TRBV5-1 and TRBJ2-5, the full variable domain is KAGVTQTPRYLIKTRGQQVTLSCSPISGHRSVSWYQQTPGQGLQFLFEYFSETQRNKGNFPGRFSGRQFSNSRSEMNVSTLELGDSALYLCASSLVGLGAETQYFGPGTRLLVL.

This chain joins TRBV19 and TRBJ1-4; D ambiguous. CDR3 length: 15 amino acids. The germline V and J ends were trimmed by 3 bases and 5 bases, with 13 bases remaining between them. Germline V gene sequence: CDR1 LNHDA, CDR2 SQIVND (reference sequence). The chain's CDR3 is CASSMADDRNEKLFF. Written as DNA, the CDR3 is TGTGCCAGTAGTATGGCCGACGACCGCAATGAAAAACTGTTTTTT.

This clone came up once. V gene TRBV7-8 combines with J gene TRBJ2-1; TRBD2 matches 8 bases. Germline CDR1 and CDR2: SGHVS and FQNEAQ. Unmatched junction bases numbered 8, after V lost 4 bases and J lost 6 bases. The CDR3 spans 15 residues. The CDR3 DNA reads as TGTGCCAGCAGCTCCCTTCGGGAGGGAGGCAATGAGCAGTTCTTC. Its translation: CASSSLREGGNEQFF.

The rearrangement joins TRBV6-5 to TRBJ2-2; 8 positions agree with TRBD1. The CDR3 has 14 amino acids. The V gene's germline CDR1 is MNHEY and CDR2 SVGAGI. J was trimmed by 6 bases and V by 6 bases; bases with no gene match: 6. CDR3 protein: CASRGDRRAGELFF. The CDR3 DNA reads as TGTGCCAGCAGGGGGGACAGGCGGGCCGGGGAGCTGTTTTTT.

The chain couples TRBV5-4 to TRBJ1-2; tentative D call: TRBD1 (6 bases). This CDR3 is built from 13 residues. Germline loops: CDR1 SGHNT, CDR2 YYREEE (reference sequence). Trimming removed 5 bases at V and 5 bases at J, with 13 bases between. CDR3 nucleotides: TGTGCCAGCAGACCGGACAGCTTTTATGGCTACACCTTC. The encoded protein is CASRPDSFYGYTF.

This sequence joins TRBV7-9 and TRBJ1-1; TRBD1 aligns across 7 bases. With 5 bases clipped from V and 4 bases from J, the junction kept 7 bases outside the gene matches. Per germline, CDR1 SEHNR and CDR2 FQNEAQ (reference sequence). The CDR3 length is 14 residues. Written as DNA, the CDR3 is TGTGCCAGCAGCCTCCAGGGGGATGCCACTGAAGCTTTCTTT. The encoded protein is CASSLQGDATEAFF.

The table lists this clone with a few counts. The V call is TRBV11-2, the J call TRBJ1-4; D is uncertain. V lost 4 bases and J 8 bases, leaving 11 bases between the germline ends. The CDR3 runs 13 residues. Germline values: CDR1 SGHAT, CDR2 FQNNGV. CDR3 loop: CASSSQIGEKLFF. The CDR3 bases are TGTGCCAGCAGCTCTCAAATTGGGGAAAAACTGTTTTTT.

V and J are TRBV28 and TRBJ2-6, with D uncertain. Per germline, CDR1 MDHEN and CDR2 SYDVKM. The CDR3 loop spans 15 amino acids. V gave up 3 bases and J gave up 2 bases, with 8 bases separating them. The CDR3 nucleotides read TGTGCCAGCAGTTTTTTAGATGCTGGGGCCAACGTCCTGACTTTC. Residues: CASSFLDAGANVLTF.

The chain has TRBV6-6 and TRBJ2-7; tentative D call: TRBD2 (6 bases). The CDR3 covers 14 residues. Germline CDR1 reads MNHNY; CDR2 reads SVGAGI (reference sequence). V was cut by 0 bases and J by 3 bases, with 9 bases left in between. The CDR3 region has the DNA TGTGCCAGCAGTTACTCCGGGGGTAGCTACGAGCAGTACTTC. Translated, it gives CASSYSGGSYEQYF.

This clone has just a few counts. The chain uses TRBV2 and TRBJ2-3, with 7 bases matching TRBD1. The CDR3 is 16 residues long. Trimming removed 3 bases from V and 5 bases from J; junction bases left unmatched: 11. Germline-derived CDR1 and CDR2 are SNHLY and FYNNEI. For the CDR3, the DNA is TGTGCCAGCAGTGAGCTAGGGGGCCGGACTGGAGATACGCAGTATTTT. Amino acid sequence: CASSELGGRTGDTQYF.

This rearrangement joins TRBV2 to TRBJ1-5, with TRBD1 identical over 8 bases. The J segment lost 4 bases and the V segment lost 6 bases, leaving 5 bases of the junction unmatched. Germline V CDR1 and CDR2: SNHLY, FYNNEI. The CDR3 has 14 residues. The CDR3 is CASRDREANQPQHF. The DNA of the CDR3 is TGTGCCAGCAGGGACAGGGAGGCAAATCAGCCCCAGCATTTT.

This chain uses TRBV6-5 with TRBJ1-2; D remains ambiguous. Germline V gene lookup returns CDR1 MNHEY and CDR2 SVGAGI. There are 14 residues in the CDR3. The germline V and J ends were trimmed by 2 bases and 6 bases, with 13 bases remaining between them. The CDR3 loop is CASSYVQSGNGYTF. DNA for the CDR3: TGTGCCAGCAGTTACGTTCAGTCGGGAAATGGCTACACCTTC.

The gene calls are TRBV7-2 and TRBJ2-7; D might be TRBD2 (6 bases). Germline CDR1 reads SGHTA; CDR2 reads FQGNSA. Between the trimmed V and J ends, which lost 2 bases and 4 bases, there was a span of 12 bases. CDR3 size: 14 residues. CDR3 region: CASSLRDWRYEQYF. Written as DNA, the CDR3 is TGTGCCAGCAGCTTACGGGACTGGCGGTACGAGCAGTACTTC.